Below, 16 T cell receptor beta chains from the same sample are listed, as sequenced in a study of prognosis after radiotherapy for stage I lung cancer. Two-round multiplex PCR amplified TCR beta CDR3 from genomic DNA. The authors ran first-round PCR with primers specific to each TRBV and TRBJ gene. TCRdb re-called the multiplex PCR reads with MiXCR, one entry per CDR3 protein. The repertoire holds approximately 51,000 distinct CDR3 sequences, approximately 35% seen once, with 8% to 9.5% in the top ten. The material sequenced was PBMCs, taken before or after stereotactic body radiation therapy (not recorded which). The receptors stem from a donor over 45 with non-small cell lung cancer.

The genes are TRBV6-1 and TRBJ1-2; 7 bases are a match to TRBD1. The CDR3 spans 15 residues. CDR1 is MNHNS, CDR2 SASEGT, per germline. Trimming at V came to 7 bases and at J to 6 bases, leaving 14 bases not matched to a gene. CDR3 sequence reads: CASKFPGQVEHGYTF. The CDR3 DNA is TGTGCCAGCAAATTTCCCGGACAGGTTGAGCATGGCTACACCTTC.

The table lists this clonotype with many counts. This rearrangement joins TRBV11-1 to TRBJ2-5; D perhaps matches TRBD1 (5 bases). CDR3 length equals 16 residues. V lost 2 bases and J 2 bases, leaving 15 bases between the germline ends. Per the germline V gene, CDR1 is SGHAT and CDR2 is FQDESV (reference sequence). The CDR3 DNA is TGTGCCAGCAGCTTACTCCCGGACACAATACAAGAGACCCAGTACTTC. It specifies CASSLLPDTIQETQYF.

This clonotype was recorded many times. The chain uses TRBV5-1 and TRBJ2-7; D ambiguous. In germline, CDR1 is SGHRS, CDR2 YFSETQ. The V end was cut by 2 bases, the J end by 6 bases, with 15 bases between. This CDR3 is 14 amino acids long. CDR3 coding DNA: TGCGCCAGCAGCTTCAATCCTTTCTACCCCGAGCAGTACTTC. Protein sequence: CASSFNPFYPEQYF.

This clonotype has a count of ten or more. The chain carries TRBV12-3 or TRBV12-4 and TRBJ1-6, with TRBD1 as a possible D gene (6 bases). This CDR3 is built from 15 residues. V lost 2 bases, J lost 6 bases, and 11 bases lay in between. CDR3 sequence: CASSLRQASNSPLHF. The CDR3 bases are TGTGCCAGCAGTTTAAGACAGGCGTCTAATTCACCCCTCCACTTT.

The table lists this clonotype with many counts. The V gene is TRBV12-5, the J gene TRBJ2-1; 8 bases line up with TRBD2. With 0 bases clipped from V and 1 base from J, the junction kept 8 bases outside the gene matches. Germline CDR1 is LGHNT and CDR2 is FRNRAP. The CDR3 is 18 amino acids. The CDR3 loop is CASGLVRPGTRSYNEQFF. CDR3 nucleotide sequence: TGTGCTAGTGGTTTGGTACGGCCCGGGACTAGGTCCTACAATGAGCAGTTCTTC.

V usage is TRBV20-1 and J usage is TRBJ2-3, with D possibly TRBD2 on 5 matching bases. This CDR3 is 12 amino acids long. Germline-derived CDR1 and CDR2 are DFQATT and SNEGSKA (reference sequence). V lost 0 bases and J 8 bases, leaving 9 bases between the germline ends. CDR3 sequence reads: CSARDGRTTQYF. The CDR3 DNA reads TGCAGTGCTAGAGATGGGAGAACTACGCAGTATTTT.

In the case of this clonotype: This may stem from a read error, because a much larger clone lies one nucleotide away. A read error is likely, as this CDR3 ends without the conserved phenylalanine or tryptophan. V is TRBV5-1 and J is TRBJ2-1; D gene ambiguous. This CDR3 has 15 amino acids. CDR1 is SGHRS and CDR2 is YFSETQ in the germline V gene. Trimming took off 0 bases at V and 7 bases at J, with 14 bases between the two ends. This chain's CDR3 is CASSLGSQRLNEQFV. In DNA, the CDR3 is TGCGCCAGCAGCTTGGGGTCTCAGAGGTTGAATGAGCAGTTCGTC.

The table lists this clonotype with many counts. V gene TRBV18 combines with J gene TRBJ2-5; no clear D gene. Germline V gene lookup returns CDR1 KGHSH and CDR2 LQKENI. This CDR3 has 12 residues. With 4 bases removed from V and 1 base from J, the gap between germline ends came to 4 bases. The CDR3 DNA sequence: TGTGCCAGCTCACGCTTCCAAGAGACCCAGTACTTC. Translating gives CASSRFQETQYF. Based on the CDR3 plus reference TRBV18 and TRBJ2-5, the full variable domain is NAGVMQNPRHLVRRRGQEARLRCSPMKGHSHVYWYRQLPEEGLKFMVYLQKENIIDESGMPKERFSAEFPKEGPSILRIQQVVRGDSAAYFCASSRFQETQYFGPGTRLLVL.

V usage is TRBV30 and J usage is TRBJ2-1; TRBD1 is a possible D gene (5 bases). The CDR3 totals 14 residues. The V gene's germline CDR1 is GTSNPN and CDR2 SVGIG (reference sequence). Between the trimmed V and J ends, which lost 4 bases and 3 bases, there was a span of 13 bases. The CDR3 DNA reads TGTGCCTGGAAAATTTCCGACAGCTACAATGAGCAGTTCTTC. This gives the protein CAWKISDSYNEQFF.

The sample holds many counts of this clonotype. This chain uses TRBV10-3 with TRBJ2-6; perhaps TRBD1 as D (6 bases). The CDR3 contains 20 residues. From germline, CDR1 is ENHRY and CDR2 SYGVKD. V was shortened by 3 bases and J by 0 bases, with 21 bases between the two germline ends. As DNA, the CDR3 is TGTGCCATCAGTGATTTAACAGGGACCACCCAAACCTCTGGGGCCAACGTCCTGACTTTC. Its translation: CAISDLTGTTQTSGANVLTF.

This clonotype was counted ten times or more. The genes are TRBV28 and TRBJ1-1; tentatively, D is TRBD1 (6 bases). Germline loops: CDR1 MDHEN, CDR2 SYDVKM. CDR3 length equals 13 residues. With 2 bases removed from V and 6 bases from J, the gap between germline ends came to 10 bases. The CDR3 region has the DNA TGTGCCAGCAGTTTACCAGGGGTCGCTGAAGCTTTCTTT. Amino acids: CASSLPGVAEAFF.

At least ten counts were recorded for this clonotype. The chain recombines TRBV24-1 with TRBJ2-1, with TRBD2 matching over 16 bases. After removal of 3 bases from V and 9 bases from J, the junction contained 4 bases not matched to a gene. CDR1 is KGHDR, CDR2 SFDVKD, per germline. CDR3 length: 16 residues. The CDR3 spells CATSDPGLAGGGEQFF. In DNA form, the CDR3 reads TGTGCCACCAGTGATCCGGGACTAGCGGGAGGGGGTGAGCAGTTCTTC.

This clonotype was picked up many times. The chain is built from TRBV5-1 and TRBJ1-1; D is unresolved. This CDR3 spans 14 amino acids. Looked up from germline, CDR1 is SGHRS and CDR2 is YFSETQ. V lost 0 bases and J 0 bases, leaving 6 bases between the germline ends. For the CDR3, the DNA is TGCGCCAGCAGCTTGGACGGCATGAACACTGAAGCTTTCTTT. The encoded protein is CASSLDGMNTEAFF.

This clonotype was seen a few times. The gene calls are TRBV5-4 and TRBJ2-1; 7 bases agree with TRBD2. The CDR3 contains 17 residues. From germline, CDR1 is SGHNT and CDR2 YYREEE (reference sequence). The ends lost 1 base at V and 9 bases at J; junction bases unmatched: 16. CDR3 loop: CASSLPNPSGSRGEQFF. The CDR3, as DNA: TGTGCCAGCAGCTTGCCCAATCCTAGCGGCTCTAGGGGTGAGCAGTTCTTC.

This clonotype was observed many times. This rearrangement joins TRBV7-3 to TRBJ2-1, with 10 bases lining up with TRBD1. Trimming removed 0 bases from V and 9 bases from J; junction bases left unmatched: 11. The CDR3 sequence is 17 residues long. Germline loops: CDR1 SGHTA, CDR2 FQGTGA. CDR3 in amino acids: CASSLTAGTGAAGEQFF. The CDR3 DNA follows: TGTGCCAGCAGCTTAACGGCCGGGACAGGGGCTGCGGGTGAGCAGTTCTTC.

This clonotype was recorded at least ten times. This rearrangement joins TRBV27 to TRBJ2-7, with 9 positions matching TRBD2. The CDR3 is 19 residues long. V trimming: 3 bases; J trimming: 1 base; junction bases outside the gene matches: 16. Germline V CDR1 and CDR2: MNHEY, SMNVEV (reference sequence). CDR3 sequence reads: CASSFRQGTMTSGSYEQYF. The CDR3 bases are TGTGCCAGCAGTTTTCGACAGGGAACGATGACTAGCGGATCCTACGAGCAGTACTTC.